The rows below give T cell receptor beta chains drawn from one sample of a study of shared clonotypes between healthy human individuals. Profiled with immunoSEQ multiplex PCR; TCRdb holds only in-frame clones, not every one. This table has some 2,000,000 clones, more than 90% appearing once. The sequencing sample was made of naive CD4+ T cells sorted from blood. These receptor sequences come from a man younger than 35 in good health. Both conserved end residues are part of each CDR3. The order of the fields is clone size, J gene, D gene, V gene, CDR3 protein, CDR3 DNA. D genes are given only for firm matches. Clone size, where shown, is once, few, many, or a class for clones that have expanded.

>-|TRBJ1-1|-|TRBV29-1
CSVDRRMNTEAFF
TGCAGCGTCGACAGGCGAATGAACACTGAAGCTTTCTTT
>-|TRBJ1-3|-|TRBV6-5
CASSFSMSGGNTIYF
TGTGCCAGCAGTTTCAGTATGTCTGGTGGAAACACCATATATTTT
>-|TRBJ1-1|-|TRBV14
CASSPTSGLEAFF
TGTGCCAGCAGCCCGACATCCGGCCTTGAAGCTTTCTTT
>-|TRBJ1-2|TRBD1|TRBV28
CASSSPGTENFYGYTF
TGTGCCAGCAGTTCTCCCGGGACAGAAAACTTTTATGGCTACACCTTC
>-|TRBJ2-1|TRBD1|TRBV7-9
CASSLTLVGTAYNEQFF
TGTGCCAGCAGCTTAACGTTGGTCGGGACAGCCTACAATGAGCAGTTCTTC
>-|TRBJ1-6|TRBD1|TRBV7-9
CASSTLAGGDSPLHF
TGTGCCAGCAGCACCTTAGCAGGGGGGGATTCACCCCTCCACTTT
>-|TRBJ1-6|-|TRBV12-2
CASRTYRGRNSPLHF
TGTGCAAGTCGCACATACAGGGGGCGAAATTCACCCCTCCACTTT
>-|TRBJ2-6|TRBD1|TRBV11-2
CASSRRTGSYPGANVLTF
TGTGCCAGCAGCCGAAGGACAGGGTCTTACCCTGGGGCCAACGTCCTGACTTTC
>once|TRBJ1-5|TRBD1|TRBV10-1
CASSEGTVNQPQHF
TGCGCCAGCAGTGAAGGGACAGTCAATCAGCCCCAGCATTTT
>once|TRBJ1-1|TRBD1|TRBV6-6
CASSRGTDTEAFF
TGTGCCAGCAGCCGGGGGACAGACACTGAAGCTTTCTTT
>-|TRBJ2-5|TRBD2|TRBV25-1
CASSRSTSGRETQYF
TGTGCCAGCAGCCGTTCAACTAGCGGGAGAGAGACCCAGTACTTC
>-|TRBJ1-2|TRBD1|TRBV6-5
CASRGTGGIYGYTF
TGTGCCAGCAGGGGGACAGGAGGGATCTATGGCTACACCTTC
>-|TRBJ1-1|-|TRBV5-1
CASSVDLADTEAFF
TGCGCCAGCAGCGTAGACCTCGCTGACACTGAAGCTTTCTTT
>-|TRBJ2-1|TRBD2|TRBV4-3
CASSQGALAGGFSQFF
TGCGCCAGCAGCCAAGGCGCTCTAGCGGGAGGGTTTTCGCAGTTCTTC
>-|TRBJ1-5|-|TRBV6-6
CASSYVSSNQPQHF
TGTGCCAGCAGTTACGTAAGTAGCAATCAGCCCCAGCATTTT
>once|TRBJ2-7|-|TRBV7-2
CASSLNAFYYEQYF
TGTGCCAGCAGCTTAAATGCATTTTACTACGAGCAGTACTTC
>-|TRBJ2-3|-|TRBV11-2
CASSLEGKWATDTQYF
TGTGCCAGCAGCTTAGAGGGTAAATGGGCCACAGATACGCAGTATTTT
>-|TRBJ2-3|-|TRBV18
CASSRAASTDTQYF
TGTGCCAGCTCACGGGCAGCTAGCACAGATACGCAGTATTTT
>once|TRBJ2-7|-|TRBV25-1
CASSGQPAPYEQYF
TGTGCCAGCAGCGGCCAACCAGCCCCCTACGAGCAGTACTTC
>-|TRBJ1-2|-|TRBV5-1
CASSLEGTARDGYTF
TGCGCCAGCAGCTTGGAAGGGACCGCTAGGGATGGCTACACCTTC
>-|TRBJ2-7|-|TRBV6-5
CASSSRSYEQYF
TGTGCCAGCAGTTCCCGAAGCTACGAGCAGTACTTC
>-|TRBJ2-7|TRBD2|TRBV11-2
CASSQLAGAYEQYF
TGTGCCAGCAGCCAACTAGCGGGGGCCTACGAGCAGTACTTC
>-|TRBJ2-1|-|TRBV15
CATVRGGTYNEQFF
TGTGCCACCGTGAGGGGTGGGACCTACAATGAGCAGTTCTTC
>-|TRBJ2-2|TRBD2|TRBV15
CATSRDSGGTGELFF
TGTGCCACCAGCAGAGATAGCGGGGGTACCGGGGAGCTGTTTTTT
>-|TRBJ1-5|-|TRBV6-6
CASSGQGLNQPQHF
TGTGCCAGCAGTGGGCAGGGTCTCAATCAGCCCCAGCATTTT
>once|TRBJ2-7|-|TRBV28
CASSSLAGSGQGIYEQYF
TGTGCCAGCAGTTCCCTTGCTGGTTCAGGCCAGGGGATCTACGAGCAGTACTTC
>once|TRBJ1-1|TRBD1|TRBV6-1
CASSEEGTGTEAFF
TGTGCCAGCAGTGAAGAGGGGACAGGCACTGAAGCTTTCTTT
>-|TRBJ2-7|TRBD1|TRBV5-8
CASSFSNLGQGLRRSYEQYF
TGTGCCAGCAGTTTCTCGAATTTGGGACAGGGGCTTCGGCGCTCCTACGAGCAGTACTTC
>-|TRBJ1-2|-|TRBV11-2
CASSPQMGRAYGYTF
TGTGCCAGCAGCCCCCAAATGGGCAGGGCGTATGGCTACACCTTC
>-|TRBJ2-3|TRBD1|TRBV11-3
CASSSDRASTDTQYF
TGTGCCAGCAGCTCAGACAGGGCAAGCACAGATACGCAGTATTTT
>-|TRBJ2-1|-|TRBV18
CASSPGGEQFF
TGTGCCAGCTCACCGGGGGGTGAGCAGTTCTTC